Shown below are 8 T cell receptor beta chains from a single sample sequenced in a study of CD8+ T cells in alopecia areata. It was cDNA, reverse transcribed from extracted RNA, that served as the sequencing template. The data were produced by immunoSEQ multiplex PCR, yet TCRdb's version contains in-frame clones alone and is incomplete. The sample has some 170,000 clones, approximately 59% seen once. The sequences come from CD4+ T cells sorted from blood, collected at week 0. Every receptor here comes from a human donor with alopecia areata.

This rearrangement joins TRBV29-1 to TRBJ1-1, with 7 bases matching TRBD1. Germline V gene lookup returns CDR1 SQVTM and CDR2 ANQGSEA. This CDR3 is 13 amino acids long. J was trimmed by 5 bases and V by 6 bases; bases with no gene match: 9. The CDR3 loop reads CSVGTAFGTEAFF. In nucleotides, the CDR3 is TGCAGCGTCGGGACAGCTTTCGGGACTGAAGCTTTCTTT.

The chain couples TRBV30 to TRBJ1-5; TRBD1 aligns across 11 bases. Germline CDR1 reads GTSNPN; CDR2 reads SVGIG (reference sequence). J lost 3 bases, V lost 2 bases, and 6 bases had no gene match. This CDR3 has 16 amino acids. CDR3 region: CAWSLRTGGNNQPQHF. The CDR3 DNA sequence: TGTGCCTGGAGTCTCCGGACAGGGGGCAACAATCAGCCCCAGCATTTT. Full variable domain (remainder filled in from reference TRBV30 and TRBJ1-5): SQTIHQWPATLVQPVGSPLSLECTVEGTSNPNLYWYRQAAGRGLQLLFYSVGIGQISSEVPQNLSASRPQDRQFILSSKKLLLSDSGFYLCAWSLRTGGNNQPQHFGDGTRLSIL.

This clone occurred a few times. This sequence joins TRBV7-2 and TRBJ2-1, with 12 bases aligning to TRBD2. Germline V gene data show CDR1 as SGHTA and CDR2 as FQGNSA. V was pared by 5 bases and J by 4 bases, with 3 bases of the junction left unmatched. This CDR3 has 15 amino acids. The CDR3, as DNA: TGTGCCAGCAGCAAGACTAGCGGGGGTTACAATGAGCAGTTCTTC. Protein: CASSKTSGGYNEQFF.

The rearrangement uses TRBV29-1 and TRBJ1-1; D not resolved. Trimming took off 7 bases at V and 3 bases at J, with 6 bases between the two ends. Looked up from germline, CDR1 is SQVTM and CDR2 is ANQGSEA. The length of the CDR3 is 10 residues. The chain's CDR3 is CSGRDTEAFF. The CDR3 bases are TGCAGCGGGCGGGACACTGAAGCTTTCTTT.

This clone occurred a few times. The chain carries TRBV27 and TRBJ1-1, with TRBD1 matching over 7 bases. The V gene's germline CDR1 is MNHEY and CDR2 SMNVEV (reference sequence). The CDR3 is 14 residues long. Losses at the gene ends were 0 bases for V and 4 bases for J; bases not matched to a gene: 2. The CDR3 DNA follows: TGTGCCAGCAGTTTATCGCCAGGGGGCACTGAAGCTTTCTTT. Translating it yields CASSLSPGGTEAFF.

This clone appeared a few times. V is TRBV5-6 and J is TRBJ2-7; D call uncertain. Germline V gives CDR1 SGHDT, CDR2 YYEEEE. This CDR3 comprises 14 residues. V lost 0 bases, J lost 2 bases, and 9 bases lay in between. CDR3 residues: CASSLVGHPYEQYF. The CDR3 DNA reads TGTGCCAGCAGCTTGGTTGGGCATCCCTACGAGCAGTACTTC.

V is TRBV4-1 and J is TRBJ2-2, with D unclear. This CDR3 comprises 15 residues. CDR1 and CDR2 from the germline V gene are MGHRA and YSYEKL. The V gene lost 3 bases and the J gene lost 0 bases, with 8 bases spanning the gap. The DNA for the CDR3 is TGCGCCAGCAGCCAGGGAACCACGAACACCGGGGAGCTGTTTTTT. It specifies CASSQGTTNTGELFF.

The rearrangement links TRBV7-6 to TRBJ2-7; D is ambiguous. Trimming took off 3 bases at V and 7 bases at J, with 13 bases between the two ends. The CDR3 is 13 amino acids. In germline, CDR1 is SGHVS, CDR2 FNYEAQ. The CDR3, as DNA: TGTGCCAGCAGCTTGGTGGCCGAGCTAGAGCAGTACTTC. It specifies CASSLVAELEQYF.